This T cell receptor (beta chain) was sequenced in a study of regulatory T cells in long-lasting Graves disease. Library construction for TCR beta used iRepertoire HTBI primers and Arm-PCR of CDR3 regions. In the original analysis: Across all samples, just over 60 TRBV segments and around 14 TRBJ segments were identified. TCRdb analysed the multiplex PCR reads with MiXCR anew, one entry per CDR3 protein. The V and J calls and clone size come from TCRdb's table, not from the authors' own analysis. The sample lists some 500,000 distinct CDR3 sequences; roughly 14% were seen once. Unmatched junction bases numbered 10, after V lost 4 bases and J lost 4 bases. CDR1 is LGHDT and CDR2 is YNNKEL in the germline V gene (reference sequence). CDR3 length: 17 residues. Indicated time point: newly diagnosed GD, antithyroid drugs for less than 3 months. The TCR library was prepared using RNA isolated from PBMCs.

This same sample was also part of a study on T cells in Graves' hyperthyroidism and ophthalmopathy.

This specimen was peripheral blood mononuclear cells (PBMCs), taken at new diagnosis, from a patient treated with antithyroid drugs. This rearrangement joins TRBV3-1 to TRBJ2-3; 11 bases align to TRBD1. This sequence originates from a man aged 25-45 years with Graves disease. For the CDR3, the DNA is TGTGCCAGCAGCCCTCTCGGACAGGGGGCGCGTGCAGATACGCAGTATTTT. This codes for CASSPLGQGARADTQYF.